The 16 T cell receptor beta chains in this list originate from one sample, sequenced in a study of technical replicates of blood from several donors. The repertoire was sequenced with immunoSEQ multiplex PCR; TCRdb's copy has only in-frame clones and lacks some. The sample carries over 60,000 clones, just over 90% recorded once. Sequenced material: T cells isolated from PBMCs. The receptors shown here come from a human donor in good health.

V gene TRBV7-2 combines with J gene TRBJ1-1, with 7 bases fitting TRBD1. There are 16 residues in the CDR3. Germline CDR1 and CDR2: SGHTA and FQGNSA. V lost 1 base and J lost 0; bases outside the gene matches: 5. CDR3 region: CASSLEPTGVNTEAFF. CDR3 sequence (DNA): TGTGCCAGCAGCTTAGAACCAACAGGGGTGAACACTGAAGCTTTCTTT.

This rearrangement joins TRBV29-1 to TRBJ2-3, with D hard to call. Trimming pared 4 bases from V and 0 bases from J, leaving 8 bases between. Germline assignment: CDR1 SQVTM and CDR2 ANQGSEA. CDR3 length: 13 residues. This chain's CDR3 is CSVGLSSTDTQYF. The CDR3 DNA follows: TGCAGCGTTGGGCTCTCTAGCACAGATACGCAGTATTTT.

V gene TRBV11-2 combines with J gene TRBJ1-2; 7 bases are a match to TRBD1. Germline V CDR1 and CDR2: SGHAT, FQNNGV. V trimming: 5 bases; J trimming: 9 bases; junction bases outside the gene matches: 15. The CDR3 extends over 15 amino acids. The chain's CDR3 is CASSPRPGQSESYTF. CDR3 coding DNA: TGTGCCAGCAGCCCCAGACCGGGACAGTCTGAAAGCTACACCTTC.

The rearrangement uses TRBV6-5 and TRBJ1-3; D not certain. Trimming pared 2 bases from V and 3 bases from J, leaving 5 bases between. Germline CDR1 reads MNHEY; CDR2 reads SVGAGI. This CDR3 comprises 13 residues. CDR3 sequence (DNA): TGTGCCAGCAGTTACCTAAGTGGAAACACCATATATTTT. It yields the protein CASSYLSGNTIYF.

V is TRBV29-1 and J is TRBJ1-2; TRBD1 is a possible D gene (5 bases). This CDR3 has 13 amino acids. The V end was cut by 7 bases, the J end by 4 bases, with 16 bases between. Germline lookup yields CDR1 SQVTM and CDR2 ANQGSEA. The CDR3 here is CSASGGEGYGYTF. The DNA of the CDR3 is TGCAGCGCTTCGGGGGGGGAGGGCTATGGCTACACCTTC.

The J gene is TRBJ2-1, the V gene TRBV15; 12 bases fit TRBD2. V was clipped by 5 bases and J by 8 bases; unmatched bases: 13. The CDR3 loop spans 17 amino acids. Germline V gene lookup returns CDR1 LNHNV and CDR2 YYDKDF (reference sequence). The CDR3 region has the DNA TGTGCCACCAGCGGGGGTCGACTAGCGGGAGTATCGGATGAGCAGTTCTTC. It yields the protein CATSGGRLAGVSDEQFF.

CDR3 in DNA: TGTGCCAGCTCACCCCCGGGACTAGCGGCCAATGAGCAGTTCTTC. It yields the protein CASSPPGLAANEQFF. V is TRBV18 and J is TRBJ2-1; 11 nucleotides agree with TRBD2. Germline V gene data show CDR1 as KGHSH and CDR2 as LQKENI. This CDR3 contains 15 residues. The ends lost 3 bases at V and 6 bases at J; junction bases unmatched: 4.

CDR3 loop: CASSQDGRGRAFEQYF. In DNA, the CDR3 is TGCGCCAGCAGCCAAGATGGAAGGGGGAGGGCCTTCGAGCAGTACTTC. The chain recombines TRBV4-1 with TRBJ2-7; D might be TRBD2 (7 bases). V was clipped by 0 bases and J by 6 bases, with 18 bases between them. The V gene's germline CDR1 is MGHRA and CDR2 YSYEKL. The CDR3 spans 16 residues.

CDR3 loop: CASGSGTVNSPLHF. The CDR3 DNA reads TGTGCCAGCGGCTCCGGGACAGTTAATTCACCCCTCCACTTT. The chain uses TRBV27 and TRBJ1-6; 7 bases map to TRBD1. The CDR3 covers 14 residues. Looked up from germline, CDR1 is MNHEY and CDR2 is SMNVEV (reference sequence). After removal of 8 bases from V and 6 bases from J, the junction contained 7 bases not matched to a gene.

This clone was counted once. The rearrangement links TRBV28 to TRBJ2-2; D is ambiguous. The CDR3 covers 13 residues. V lost 1 base, J lost 5 bases, and 5 bases lay in between. Germline V CDR1 and CDR2: MDHEN, SYDVKM. The CDR3 region is CASSLSGTGELFF. As DNA, the CDR3 is TGTGCCAGCAGTTTATCCGGGACCGGGGAGCTGTTTTTT.

This chain uses TRBV7-6 with TRBJ1-1; 12 nucleotides agree with TRBD1. CDR1 is SGHVS, CDR2 FNYEAQ, per germline. This CDR3 contains 18 residues. The V and J ends lost 5 bases and 1 base, in that order; junction bases with no gene match: 11. The chain's CDR3 is CASSTSRDRGRGNTEAFF. CDR3 nucleotides: TGTGCCAGCAGCACGTCCCGGGACAGGGGGCGCGGGAACACTGAAGCTTTCTTT.

The chain has TRBV27 and TRBJ1-5, with 9 bases fitting TRBD1. The CDR3 has 17 residues. V gave up 6 bases and J gave up 3 bases; unmatched junction bases: 12. Germline assignment: CDR1 MNHEY and CDR2 SMNVEV (reference sequence). The CDR3 region has the DNA TGTGCCAGCAGGGAAAAGATGGACAGGGGAAACAATCAGCCCCAGCATTTT. It yields the protein CASREKMDRGNNQPQHF.

CDR3 sequence reads: CASRPSGGSQPQHF. The CDR3 DNA is TGTGCCAGCAGACCGAGCGGGGGCAGTCAGCCCCAGCATTTT. This chain connects TRBV27 to TRBJ1-5; TRBD1 might be the D (6 bases). CDR1 and CDR2 from the germline V gene are MNHEY and SMNVEV (reference sequence). The CDR3 is 14 residues long. V shed 6 bases and J shed 6 bases, with 15 bases lying between them.

The rearrangement links TRBV7-2 to TRBJ1-1, with a tentative D call TRBD1 (6 bases). Germline V gives CDR1 SGHTA, CDR2 FQGNSA. V dropped 2 bases and J dropped 3 bases, with 7 bases sitting between them. The CDR3 length is 13 residues. CDR3 nucleotide sequence: TGTGCCAGCAGCTTAACAGGGTACACTGAAGCTTTCTTT. Translated: CASSLTGYTEAFF.

This chain connects TRBV28 to TRBJ2-7, with a possible D match to TRBD1 (5 bases). Germline V gene lookup returns CDR1 MDHEN and CDR2 SYDVKM. This CDR3 is 14 amino acids long. V shed 5 bases and J shed 6 bases, with 17 bases lying between them. The CDR3 DNA reads as TGTGCCAGCAGTCCGCCAAACCAGGGTCGCGAGCAGTACTTC. Its translation: CASSPPNQGREQYF.

CDR3 nucleotides: TGTGCCAGCAGCGTTTCTAGCGGGAGGGCCGGTGAGACCCAGTACTTC. As protein: CASSVSSGRAGETQYF. This chain joins TRBV9 and TRBJ2-5; 12 nucleotides align to TRBD2. Trimming cost V 2 bases and J 5 bases; bases outside gene matches: 7. There are 16 residues in the CDR3. Germline V CDR1 and CDR2: SGDLS, YYNGEE.